The next 2 T cell receptor beta chains were all read from a single sample in a study of cytomegalovirus exposure and HLA in healthy donors. The PCR ran on 60 Vbeta and 13 Jbeta primers. This table comes from immunoSEQ multiplex PCR, and its TCRdb copy is limited to in-frame clones, with some not included. The sample has about 25,000 clones; about four fifths are singletons. The sequenced material came from PBMCs. These receptors all come from a male donor in good health and CMV-seronegative.

This clone was seen only once. V and J are TRBV9 and TRBJ2-3; maybe TRBD1 (5 bases). Germline V CDR1 and CDR2: SGDLS, YYNGEE. Between the trimmed V and J ends, which lost 3 bases and 10 bases, there was a span of 21 bases. This CDR3 is 15 amino acids long. CDR3 in DNA: TGTGCCAGCAGCGCGAACCCAGGGTTCATGGAAGCGCAGTATTTT. Amino acids: CASSANPGFMEAQYF.

The chain employs TRBV27 and TRBJ2-3; D is possibly TRBD1 (6 bases). Trimming stripped 2 bases from V and 6 bases from J, with 18 bases between. Germline V gene sequence: CDR1 MNHEY, CDR2 SMNVEV (reference sequence). This CDR3 is built from 16 residues. The CDR3 bases are TGTGCCAGCAGTTTACGACAGGTCCACCTCGCTGATACGCAGTATTTT. As protein: CASSLRQVHLADTQYF.